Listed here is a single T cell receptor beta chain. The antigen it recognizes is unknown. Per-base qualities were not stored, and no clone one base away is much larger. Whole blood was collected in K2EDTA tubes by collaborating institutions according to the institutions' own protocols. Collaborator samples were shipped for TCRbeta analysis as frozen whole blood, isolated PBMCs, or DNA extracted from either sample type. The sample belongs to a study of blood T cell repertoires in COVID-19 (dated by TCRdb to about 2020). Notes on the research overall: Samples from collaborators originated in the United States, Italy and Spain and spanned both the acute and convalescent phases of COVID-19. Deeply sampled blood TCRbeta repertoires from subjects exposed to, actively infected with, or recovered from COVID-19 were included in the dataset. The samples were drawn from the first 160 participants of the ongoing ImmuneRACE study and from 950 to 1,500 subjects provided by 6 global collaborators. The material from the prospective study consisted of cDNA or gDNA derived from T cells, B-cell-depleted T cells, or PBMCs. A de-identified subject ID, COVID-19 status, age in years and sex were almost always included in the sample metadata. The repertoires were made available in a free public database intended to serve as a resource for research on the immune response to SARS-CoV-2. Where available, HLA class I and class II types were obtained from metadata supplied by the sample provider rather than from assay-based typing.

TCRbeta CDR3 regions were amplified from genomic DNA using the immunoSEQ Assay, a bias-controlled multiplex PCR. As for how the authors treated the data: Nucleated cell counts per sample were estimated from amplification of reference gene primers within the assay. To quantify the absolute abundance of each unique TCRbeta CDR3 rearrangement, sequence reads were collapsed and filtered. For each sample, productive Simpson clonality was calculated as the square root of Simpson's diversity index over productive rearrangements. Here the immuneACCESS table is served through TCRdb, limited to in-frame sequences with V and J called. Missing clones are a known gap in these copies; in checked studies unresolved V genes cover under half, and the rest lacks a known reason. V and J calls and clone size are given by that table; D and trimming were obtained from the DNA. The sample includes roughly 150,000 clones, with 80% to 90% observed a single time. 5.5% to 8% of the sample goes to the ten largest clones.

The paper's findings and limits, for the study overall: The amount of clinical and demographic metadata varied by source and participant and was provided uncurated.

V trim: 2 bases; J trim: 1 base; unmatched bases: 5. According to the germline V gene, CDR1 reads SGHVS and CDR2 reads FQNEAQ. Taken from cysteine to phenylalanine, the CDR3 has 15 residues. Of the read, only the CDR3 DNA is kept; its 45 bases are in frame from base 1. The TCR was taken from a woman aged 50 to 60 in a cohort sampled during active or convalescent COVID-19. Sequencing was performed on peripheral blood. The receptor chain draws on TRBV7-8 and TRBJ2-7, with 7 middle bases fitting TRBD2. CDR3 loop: CASSLLRGSSYEQYF. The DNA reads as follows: TGTGCCAGCAGCTTATTGCGGGGGAGTTCCTACGAGCAGTACTTC. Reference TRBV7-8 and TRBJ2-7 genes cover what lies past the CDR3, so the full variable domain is GAGVSQSPRYKVAKRGQDVALRCDPISGHVSLFWYQQALGQGPEFLTYFQNEAQLDKSGLPSDRFFAERPEGSVSTLKIQRTQQEDSAVYLCASSLLRGSSYEQYFGPGTRLTVT.